The sequence of this T cell receptor beta chain was determined in a study of PD-1 blockade in classical Hodgkin lymphoma (dated by TCRdb to 2019 to 2021). Regarding the study in general: Nivolumab dosing was 3 mg/kg intravenously every 2 weeks, continuing until either disease progression or unacceptable toxicity. A peripheral blood immune signature of response to PD-1 blockade in classical Hodgkin lymphoma was defined using TCR beta sequencing and CyTOF.

A remark on this clone: It has no known antigen specificity. Base quality data are lacking; no much larger clone is found one base away.

General findings and caveats noted by the study authors: Newly diagnosed patients were reported to have lower baseline TCR diversity than healthy donors, and relapsed/refractory patients were reported to have lower baseline TCR diversity still. Diversity was lower in patients who began nivolumab less than 1 year after ASCT, so these patients were left out of later analyses to avoid confounding by immune reconstitution. Trial patients with a complete response had baseline diversity similar to that of newly diagnosed patients, while partial responders and progressors had significantly lower diversity. A significant rise by C4D1 was seen in CD4+ but not CD8+ TCR diversity (p=0.0027 vs p=0.16), with the rise being most apparent in complete responders (p=0.02). Only a single clinical trial cohort was studied, and what caused the repertoire differences, possibly disease activity or prior therapy, remained undefined.

Ends trimmed: V by 4 bases, J by 5 bases; bases unmatched to a gene: 8. Measured from the cysteine to the phenylalanine, the CDR3 is 15 residues long. Of the read, only the CDR3 DNA is kept; its 45 bases are in frame from base 1. CDR1 and CDR2, looked up from the germline V gene (reference sequence), are SGHNT and YYREEE. The Qiagen DNeasy kit was used to extract genomic DNA from unsorted PBMCs and from the negatively selected CD4+ and CD8+ fractions. Using primers that anneal to V and J segments, immunoSEQ multiplex PCR amplified the TCR beta CDR3 regions. Amplification bias was minimized using a synthetic immune receptor repertoire, and residual bias was removed computationally after sequencing. The study's own analysis went as follows. Repertoire diversity was quantified as the Shannon entropy index using custom Python scripts. Unsorted, CD4+ and CD8+ repertoires were analyzed separately, except in combined analyses where CD4+ and CD8+ sequences were merged in silico. Clonal expansion was defined as at least a 2-fold frequency increase after treatment relative to C1D1, with a pseudocount of 0.5 for undetected baseline clones. Clones with 0 or 1 copy at C1D1 were defined as singleton clones, while clones with 2 or more copies were defined as non-singleton clones. Clones expanded in unsorted samples were assigned a CD4+, CD8+ or unknown annotation through matching of protein sequences in sorted samples from the same patient. Diversity changes from C1D1 to C4D1 were tested in paired samples using Wilcoxon tests. TCRdb retrieved this table from immuneACCESS and kept in-frame rearrangements only. Not all clones are present; in checked studies, unresolved V genes account for under half, and no reason is known for the remainder. The DNA was the basis for D and trimming; V, J and clone size are from that table. The table for this sample lists 20,000 to 25,000 clones; 65% to 80% of them were counted only once. The top ten clonotypes cover roughly 8% of the sample.

This sample's time point label indicates: cycle 2 day 1 (C2D1) of nivolumab. Relapse after autologous stem cell transplantation had occurred in all trial patients, and cohorts A, B and C were distinguished by prior brentuximab vedotin exposure. The trial cohort included fewer than 60 patients with relapsed/refractory classical Hodgkin lymphoma, and each patient had a best overall response of complete response, partial response or progressive disease. Single-agent nivolumab was administered to trial patients in the multi-cohort phase II CheckMate 205 trial. Best overall response was determined by an independent review committee according to the 2007 International Working Group response criteria. Trial PBMCs were obtained immediately prior to nivolumab initiation (C1D1) and on therapy at cycle 2 day 1 and cycle 4 day 1. After peripheral blood was drawn into 8 mL Vacutainer Cell Preparation Tubes, PBMCs were isolated by centrifugation and then cryopreserved.

The chain links TRBV5-4 with TRBJ1-2; TRBD1 lines up with 10 middle nucleotides. The specimen was peripheral blood mononuclear cells (PBMCs), collected before the second cycle of nivolumab. The TCR originated in a human donor with classical Hodgkin lymphoma. The CDR3 protein: CASSLRDRGGYGYTF. The DNA is TGTGCCAGCAGCCTTAGGGACAGGGGCGGGTATGGCTACACCTTC.